This T cell receptor (beta chain) was sequenced in a study of blood T cell repertoires in COVID-19 (dated by TCRdb to 2018 to 2021). Background on the whole study: Samples from collaborators originated in the United States, Italy and Spain and spanned both the acute and convalescent phases of COVID-19. Samples were obtained from the ongoing ImmuneRACE study (first 160 participants) and from over 1,000 subjects provided by 6 global collaborators. Where available, HLA class I and class II types were obtained from metadata supplied by the sample provider rather than from assay-based typing. The repertoires were released in a freely available public database meant as a resource for research on the immune response to SARS-CoV-2. The prospective study material was composed of cDNA or gDNA derived from T cells, B-cell-depleted T cells, or PBMCs. Subjects who had been exposed to COVID-19, were actively infected with it, or had recovered from it provided the deeply sampled blood TCRbeta repertoires that made up the dataset. A de-identified subject ID, COVID-19 status, age in years and sex were almost always included in the sample metadata.

Enrolling through a virtual design, the prospective study's participants ranged in age from roughly 18 to 95 years and lived across some 23 United States geographic areas. To assign participants to cohorts, the prospective study relied on clinical history that participants themselves reported in a screening survey and a study questionnaire. ImmuneRACE Cohort 3 recovered participants were defined by two consecutive negative NP/OP PCR tests, healthcare professional clearance, or symptom resolution. In the prospective study, whole blood, serum and a nasopharyngeal or oropharyngeal swab were collected from each participant by mobile phlebotomists. Over a 2-month period, participants in the prospective study had the option of providing additional blood draws and questionnaires. Blood samples from the prospective study were shipped frozen or at room temperature prior to DNA extraction. The immunoSEQ Assay, a bias-controlled multiplex PCR, was used to amplify TCRbeta CDR3 regions from genomic DNA. Regarding the original processing steps: The number of nucleated cells in each sample was estimated by amplification of reference gene primers within the assay. To quantify the absolute abundance of each unique TCRbeta CDR3 rearrangement, sequence reads were collapsed and filtered. For each sample, productive Simpson clonality was calculated as the square root of Simpson's diversity index over productive rearrangements. As stored in TCRdb, this immuneACCESS dataset retains in-frame rearrangements with V and J assigned. A fraction of the clones does not appear; measured against another copy, unresolved V genes explain less than half of the discrepancy, and the remainder lacks a known reason. V and J calls and clone size follow that table, whereas D and trimming were derived from the DNA. This sample is represented by some 130,000 clones; about nine tenths of them were singletons. The ten largest account for less than 4.5% of the sample.

Cut back by 1 base and 6 bases, the V and J ends lie 4 bases apart. CDR1 LNHDA and CDR2 SQIVND are derived from the germline V gene (reference sequence). The CDR3 covers 12 residues, taking in both the cysteine and the phenylalanine. The DNA shown is the 36-base CDR3, in frame from base 1. Study-wide findings and limitations: The amount of clinical and demographic metadata varied by source and participant and was provided uncurated.

A word on this clone: The antigen this receptor binds is unknown. No much larger clonotype is one base removed from it; base qualities were not supplied.

The sequence was collected from a man aged 50 to 59 who had recovered from COVID-19. The V gene is TRBV19 and the J gene is TRBJ1-5; the D gene remains uncertain. Sequenced: PBMCs or T cells enriched from blood (not recorded which). CDR3 region: CASSIAGQPQHF. Read as DNA, the sequence is TGTGCCAGTAGTATAGCGGGTCAGCCCCAGCATTTT.